The 29 T cell receptor beta chains given below trace back to one sample, sequenced in a study of blood T cell repertoires in COVID-19. TCRdb's copy holds only in-frame clones and misses some; the assay was immunoSEQ multiplex PCR. The data contain 150,000 to 200,000 clones, around 73% of them singletons. Sequencing was done on a sample of PBMCs or T cells enriched from blood (not recorded which). The receptor set was obtained from a woman in her 50s who had recovered from COVID-19.

This clone was observed a handful of times. The rearrangement joins TRBV27 to TRBJ1-2; tentatively, D is TRBD1 (5 bases). Germline assignment: CDR1 MNHEY and CDR2 SMNVEV (reference sequence). V was clipped by 1 base and J by 2 bases, with 11 bases between them. The CDR3 runs to 15 residues. The CDR3 nucleotides are TGTGCCAGCAGTTTATTGGGGCACCCCAACTATGGCTACACCTTC. Encoded protein: CASSLLGHPNYGYTF.

The chain links TRBV6-5 to TRBJ1-5; 7 nucleotides align to TRBD1. The CDR3 spans 14 residues. J lost 2 bases, V lost 7 bases, and 5 bases had no gene match. The germline V gene has CDR1 MNHEY and CDR2 SVGAGI. This CDR3 reads CASTPGQGNQPQHF. As DNA, the CDR3 is TGTGCCAGCACCCCCGGACAGGGCAATCAGCCCCAGCATTTT.

This clone came up once. DNA of the CDR3: TGTGCCTGGAGTGTAACCAGGGACCAAGAGACCCAGTACTTC. As protein: CAWSVTRDQETQYF. The chain joins TRBV30 to TRBJ2-5; D is possibly TRBD1 (5 bases). The germline CDR1 and CDR2 sequences are GTSNPN and SVGIG (reference sequence). Trimming left V 0 bases short and J 0 bases short, with 8 bases between. This CDR3 is 14 amino acids long.

Written as DNA, the CDR3 is TGTGCCAGCATTGAGACGGGGTCGGGTGAAGCTTTCTTT. Its protein is CASIETGSGEAFF. The chain uses TRBV5-6 and TRBJ1-1, with D unresolved. CDR1 is SGHDT and CDR2 is YYEEEE in the germline V gene. The CDR3 spans 13 residues. V was clipped by 6 bases and J by 7 bases, with 16 bases between them.

This chain connects TRBV5-1 to TRBJ2-1, with 7 positions matching TRBD2. There are 16 residues in the CDR3. Looked up from germline, CDR1 is SGHRS and CDR2 is YFSETQ. With V trimmed by 3 bases and J by 3 bases, 9 bases remained unmatched. The CDR3 reads CASSWAGDSGYNEQFF. The CDR3 DNA is TGCGCCAGCAGCTGGGCGGGGGATTCGGGCTACAATGAGCAGTTCTTC.

The chain employs TRBV27 and TRBJ1-1; 7 bases are a match to TRBD1. Germline V gene lookup returns CDR1 MNHEY and CDR2 SMNVEV (reference sequence). The CDR3 sequence is 15 residues long. The ends lost 5 bases at V and 3 bases at J; junction bases unmatched: 9. In DNA form, the CDR3 reads TGTGCCAGCAGTCTTCTCCAAACAGGGGACACTGAAGCTTTCTTT. This sequence encodes CASSLLQTGDTEAFF.

The genes are TRBV11-2 and TRBJ2-1, with no clear D. Trimming took 4 bases from V and 7 from J, leaving 14 bases between them. Germline CDR1 reads SGHAT; CDR2 reads FQNNGV. This CDR3 comprises 14 residues. The CDR3: CASSSNRRSNEQFF. For the CDR3, the DNA is TGTGCCAGCAGCTCTAACCGGAGATCAAATGAGCAGTTCTTC.

The gene calls are TRBV27 and TRBJ1-5; D remains ambiguous. V was shortened by 3 bases and J by 3 bases, with 6 bases between the two germline ends. The V gene's germline CDR1 is MNHEY and CDR2 SMNVEV (reference sequence). The CDR3 spans 13 residues. CDR3 amino acids: CASSLGFNQPQHF. CDR3 nucleotide sequence: TGTGCCAGCAGTTTGGGCTTCAATCAGCCCCAGCATTTT.

The rearrangement links TRBV4-2 to TRBJ2-1, with no clear D. Germline-derived CDR1 and CDR2 are LGHNA and YNFKEQ. The CDR3 covers 13 residues. V shed 2 bases and J shed 5 bases, with 7 bases lying between them. The CDR3 loop reads CASSQPLDNEQFF. The CDR3 DNA reads as TGTGCCAGCAGCCAACCCCTAGACAATGAGCAGTTCTTC.

To note about this clone: The same CDR3 can be traced to other DNA sequences in this sample. This chain links TRBV28 with TRBJ1-2; D is uncertain. CDR1 and CDR2 (germline): MDHEN, SYDVKM. V was clipped by 5 bases and J by 4 bases, with 2 bases between them. The CDR3 sequence is 10 residues long. CDR3 DNA sequence: TGTGCCAGCAGTCGCTATGGCTACACCTTC. It codes for CASSRYGYTF.

Only one count was recorded for this clone. This sequence joins TRBV28 and TRBJ2-7; D uncertain. CDR1 MDHEN and CDR2 SYDVKM come from the germline V gene. Between the trimmed V and J ends, which lost 3 bases and 3 bases, there was a span of 6 bases. There are 12 residues in the CDR3. The CDR3 spells CASSFTYYEQYF. The CDR3 DNA reads TGTGCCAGCAGTTTTACCTACTACGAGCAGTACTTC.

V gene TRBV15 combines with J gene TRBJ2-1, with 9 bases matching TRBD1. This CDR3 spans 14 amino acids. Losses at the gene ends were 4 bases for V and 5 bases for J; bases not matched to a gene: 3. Looked up from germline, CDR1 is LNHNV and CDR2 is YYDKDF (reference sequence). CDR3 nucleotide sequence: TGTGCCACCAGCACGGGACAGGGTAACAATGAGCAGTTCTTC. Translating it yields CATSTGQGNNEQFF.

This clone was counted between two and nine times. The chain employs TRBV5-5 and TRBJ2-1; possibly TRBD2 for D (9 bases). The V end lost 1 base, the J end lost 9 bases, and 17 bases lay between the germline ends. Germline V gene data show CDR1 as SGHKS and CDR2 as YYEKEE (reference sequence). CDR3 size: 15 residues. The DNA for the CDR3 is TGTGCCAGCAGCTTGATGGCTAGCGGGACAGGTGAGCAGTTCTTC. It is translated as CASSLMASGTGEQFF.

V and J are TRBV28 and TRBJ2-1, with TRBD2 matching 11 bases. V gave up 4 bases and J gave up 7 bases; unmatched junction bases: 9. The CDR3 runs to 16 residues. Germline values: CDR1 MDHEN, CDR2 SYDVKM. Here the CDR3 reads CASSSVAGGPRNEQFF. CDR3 nucleotide sequence: TGTGCCAGCAGTTCCGTAGCGGGAGGGCCGAGGAATGAGCAGTTCTTC.

The chain has TRBV5-5 and TRBJ2-7; D might be TRBD1 (5 bases). The CDR3 has 13 residues. CDR1 SGHKS and CDR2 YYEKEE come from the germline V gene (reference sequence). V lost 4 bases, J lost 4 bases, and 12 bases lay in between. CDR3 coding DNA: TGTGCCAGCAGCCCTGGGGCAGAATACGAGCAGTACTTC. It encodes CASSPGAEYEQYF.

The chain carries TRBV7-9 and TRBJ1-2; D is ambiguous. Trimming cost V 5 bases and J 8 bases, with 15 bases left between them. This CDR3 contains 13 residues. Germline CDR1 is SEHNR and CDR2 is FQNEAQ (reference sequence). The CDR3 is CASSLRENRGYTF. The CDR3 bases are TGTGCCAGCAGCCTGAGGGAGAATAGGGGCTACACCTTC.

The chain combines TRBV4-3 with TRBJ2-3, with D perhaps TRBD2 (5 bases). Trimming pared 0 bases from V and 3 bases from J, leaving 19 bases between. CDR3 length equals 18 residues. Germline V gene sequence: CDR1 LGHNA, CDR2 YSLEER. CDR3 loop: CASSQDAFGGINTDTQYF. Written as DNA, the CDR3 is TGCGCCAGCAGCCAAGACGCGTTTGGAGGAATCAATACAGATACGCAGTATTTT.

The chain combines TRBV4-3 with TRBJ1-1; 7 bases map to TRBD1. After removal of 3 bases from V and 9 bases from J, the junction contained 7 bases not matched to a gene. The CDR3 is 13 amino acids. Germline assignment: CDR1 LGHNA and CDR2 YSLEER. CDR3 bases: TGCGCCAGCAGCCAGGGAGGAAGGGGGCAAGCTTTCTTT. Translated, it gives CASSQGGRGQAFF.

The chain has TRBV7-2 and TRBJ1-2; weak D call: TRBD1 (5 bases). V lost 4 bases, J lost 4 bases, and 22 bases lay in between. Germline CDR1 reads SGHTA; CDR2 reads FQGNSA. This CDR3 region has 17 residues. The CDR3 region is CASSSDSGVSYLYGYTF. The CDR3 DNA sequence: TGTGCCAGCAGCTCCGACTCGGGGGTGTCTTATCTCTATGGCTACACCTTC.

The chain carries TRBV28 and TRBJ1-1; D is undetermined. V was trimmed by 6 bases and J by 6 bases, leaving 14 bases between them. The germline CDR1 and CDR2 sequences are MDHEN and SYDVKM. The CDR3 sequence is 13 residues long. The CDR3 DNA follows: TGTGCCAGCAGCCCACGGCCCCGGGCTGAAGCTTTCTTT. Its protein product is CASSPRPRAEAFF.

This chain links TRBV9 with TRBJ2-1; 7 nucleotides agree with TRBD1. This CDR3 has 15 residues. CDR1 and CDR2 (germline): SGDLS, YYNGEE. V lost 4 bases and J lost 0; bases outside the gene matches: 4. The CDR3 here is CASSSGTVSYNEQFF. The CDR3 DNA reads TGTGCCAGCAGCTCTGGGACAGTCTCCTACAATGAGCAGTTCTTC.

V usage is TRBV5-1 and J usage is TRBJ2-7; 9 bases are a match to TRBD2. The V gene end was trimmed by 5 bases and the J gene end by 2 bases; junction bases not matched to a gene: 8. The germline CDR1 and CDR2 sequences are SGHRS and YFSETQ. This CDR3 spans 15 amino acids. The chain's CDR3 is CASRLAGSRTYEQYF. In DNA, the CDR3 is TGCGCCAGCAGGCTAGCGGGATCCCGAACCTACGAGCAGTACTTC.

The J gene is TRBJ2-7, the V gene TRBV30, with D tentatively TRBD1 (5 bases). The CDR3 length is 12 residues. The germline gives CDR1 GTSNPN, CDR2 SVGIG (reference sequence). Trimming removed 2 bases at V and 3 bases at J, with 8 bases between. CDR3 in amino acids: CAWSWGGYEQYF. In nucleotides, the CDR3 is TGTGCCTGGAGTTGGGGCGGCTACGAGCAGTACTTC.

A few counts support this clone. CDR3 coding DNA: TGTGCCAGTAGTAGGGGACAGGGGGCGAATGAAGCTTTCTTT. It codes for CASSRGQGANEAFF. The chain has TRBV19 and TRBJ1-1; 12 nucleotides align to TRBD1. There are 14 residues in the CDR3. Germline assignment: CDR1 LNHDA and CDR2 SQIVND (reference sequence). Trimming at V came to 4 bases and at J to 7 bases, leaving 4 bases not matched to a gene.

This clone was seen only once. The chain combines TRBV9 with TRBJ2-7, with a tentative D call TRBD1 (6 bases). The CDR3 extends over 14 amino acids. V was pared by 1 base and J by 3 bases, with 11 bases between. CDR1 is SGDLS, CDR2 YYNGEE, per germline. CDR3 sequence reads: CASSVQGSSYEQYF. In DNA form, the CDR3 reads TGTGCCAGCAGCGTACAGGGGAGCAGCTACGAGCAGTACTTC.

This clone showed up just a few times. The V gene is TRBV23-1, the J gene TRBJ1-1; 7 nucleotides line up with TRBD1. TRBV23-1 is identified as an open reading frame with a role that is uncertain. The CDR3 is 15 residues long. V trimming: 0 bases; J trimming: 9 bases; junction bases outside the gene matches: 10. CDR3 bases: TGCGCCAGCAGTCAATCTCTTTCCGCACAGGGGCAAGCTTTCTTT. The encoded protein is CASSQSLSAQGQAFF.

The chain combines TRBV7-9 with TRBJ2-3; the D is unclear. Germline V CDR1 and CDR2: SEHNR, FQNEAQ (reference sequence). This CDR3 contains 15 residues. The ends were cut back, 3 bases at V and 8 bases at J, with 18 bases in the middle. CDR3 sequence: CASSLEKRYPRTQYF. In DNA, the CDR3 is TGTGCCAGCAGCTTGGAAAAGAGGTACCCTCGTACGCAGTATTTT. The full variable domain, rest sourced from reference TRBV7-9 and TRBJ2-3, is DTGVSQNPRHKITKRGQNVTFRCDPISEHNRLYWYRQTLGQGPEFLTYFQNEAQLEKSRLLSDRFSAERPKGSFSTLEIQRTEQGDSAMYLCASSLEKRYPRTQYFGPGTRLTVL.

The genes are TRBV27 and TRBJ2-3; possibly TRBD1 for D (5 bases). Trimming took off 5 bases at V and 2 bases at J, with 14 bases between the two ends. Germline V gene data show CDR1 as MNHEY and CDR2 as SMNVEV (reference sequence). The CDR3 length is 15 residues. The CDR3, as DNA: TGTGCCAGCAGTACAGGACGTGCTACCACAGATACGCAGTATTTT. Translated, it gives CASSTGRATTDTQYF.

This chain joins TRBV7-9 and TRBJ1-4; no reliable D call. The V end was cut by 5 bases, the J end by 0 bases, with 7 bases between. The V gene's germline CDR1 is SEHNR and CDR2 FQNEAQ (reference sequence). The CDR3 covers 14 residues. Here the CDR3 DNA reads TGTGCCAGCAGCCCCAGTGCAACTAATGAAAAACTGTTTTTT. Protein sequence: CASSPSATNEKLFF.